This record covers a single T cell receptor (beta chain). Its antigen is still unknown. Base quality data are lacking; no much larger clone is found one base away. TCRbeta CDR3 regions were amplified from genomic DNA using the immunoSEQ Assay, a bias-controlled multiplex PCR. In the source study's methods: The number of nucleated cells in each sample was estimated by amplification of reference gene primers within the assay. To quantify the absolute abundance of each unique TCRbeta CDR3 rearrangement, sequence reads were collapsed and filtered. For each sample, productive Simpson clonality was calculated as the square root of Simpson's diversity index across productive rearrangements. TCRdb limited this immuneACCESS table to in-frame rearrangements with V and J called. A share of clones is missing; checked studies link under half to unresolved V genes, and the rest is unexplained. V and J calls plus clone size are reproduced from that table; the DNA served to infer D and trimming. This sample gives 250,000 to 300,000 clones in total; roughly four fifths of them show up just once. The ten largest clones add up to around 3.6% of the sample.

The germline V gene gives CDR1 as LGHNA and CDR2 as YNFKEQ. Its CDR3 holds 14 amino acids, cysteine through phenylalanine. The CDR3 DNA has 42 bases and is translated from base 1. V is clipped by 0 bases and J by 6 bases, and the sequence between their germline boundaries is 8 bases long. The sample belongs to a study of blood T cell repertoires in COVID-19 (TCRdb year 2020). A note on the overall study: The collaborator samples originated in the United States, Italy and Spain and spanned the acute and convalescent phases of COVID-19. The material from the prospective study consisted of cDNA or gDNA derived from T cells, B-cell-depleted T cells, or PBMCs. The dataset comprised deeply sampled blood TCRbeta repertoires from subjects exposed to, actively infected with, or recovered from COVID-19. The repertoires were released in a freely available public database meant as a resource for research on the immune response to SARS-CoV-2. The samples were drawn from two sources: the first 160 participants of the ongoing ImmuneRACE study, and 1,254 subjects contributed by 6 global collaborators. Sample metadata almost always included a de-identified subject ID, COVID-19 status, age in years and sex. Where HLA class I and class II types were available, the types were taken from metadata supplied by the sample provider, not from assay-based typing. Study-wide findings and limitations: How much clinical and demographic metadata was included differed by source and by participant, and the metadata was provided uncurated.

Participants in the prospective study were enrolled through a virtual design, were aged about 18 to 100 years, and lived in roughly 24 United States geographic areas. Cohort assignment in the prospective study relied on participant-reported clinical history from a screening survey and a study questionnaire. Recovered participants in ImmuneRACE Cohort 3 were defined as having two consecutive negative NP/OP PCR tests, clearance from a healthcare professional, or resolution of symptoms. Each participant in the prospective study had whole blood, serum and a nasopharyngeal or oropharyngeal swab collected by mobile phlebotomists. Additional blood draws and questionnaires over an approximately two-month period could optionally be provided by prospective study participants. Prospective study blood samples were shipped either frozen or at room temperature before DNA extraction.

The sequence joins TRBV4-2 to TRBJ2-2; the D gene cannot be named for sure. This clonotype was obtained from a man between 45 and 60 years old who had recovered from COVID-19. The sequenced sample was PBMCs or T cells enriched from blood (not recorded which). The bases read TGTGCCAGCAGCCAAGATCAGGCCGCCGGGGAGCTGTTTTTT. It codes for CASSQDQAAGELFF.